The TCR beta chain described here comes from a study of human T cells and chemical hapten exposure. The study, taken as a whole, reports: While controls formed fewer of them, expanded TCRs formed significantly more large CDR3 similarity clusters.

The time point here: patch test 1, 2 weeks after DPC sensitization. The treatment was: therapeutic diphenylcyclopropenone sensitization with weekly scalp DPC. TCRdb analysed the RACE reads with MiXCR anew, one entry per CDR3 protein. This sample yields some 350,000 distinct CDR3 sequences, of which approximately 6.9% are seen a single time; more than 7% belongs to the top ten. The CDR3 is 13 residues long. V gave up 5 bases and J gave up 7 bases, with 13 bases separating them. In germline, CDR1 is SGHRS, CDR2 YFSETQ. Remarks on this clonotype: Its antigen is still unknown.

The clonotype originates from a woman aged 18-29 years with alopecia areata. Some clones in this sample may be carry-over from other donors' samples. The source material was whole blood, sampled in connection with sensitization to the hapten diphenylcyclopropenone (DPC). The chain uses TRBV5-1 and TRBJ2-4; D is unresolved. CDR3 sequence reads: CASSSGFRNIQYF. CDR3 DNA: TGCGCCAGCAGTTCAGGTTTTCGGAACATTCAGTACTTC.